This T cell receptor beta chain stems from a study of CD8 T cells in ankylosing spondylitis (dated by TCRdb to about 2017). Concerning the study at large: To find TCR variants linked to disease, the study profiled T cell receptor beta repertoires in ankylosing spondylitis patients and healthy donors. The whole study cohort included 108 healthy donors and about two dozen ankylosing spondylitis patients. Peripheral blood was sampled, and synovial fluid was also collected from ankylosing spondylitis patients.

CDR1 and CDR2 (SGHRS, YFSETQ) derive from the germline V gene. The CDR3 has 11 amino acids, counting the end cysteine and phenylalanine. The CDR3 DNA has 33 bases and is translated from base 1. Between the V and J ends, shortened by 0 bases and 4 bases respectively, the junction contains 1 base. The table lists this clonotype with many counts. The antigen this receptor binds is unknown. No quality values exist for individual bases; no much larger clone is one base distant. Study-level results and caveats: The disease-linked clones showed a CD8+ phenotype and occurred at relatively low frequencies in peripheral blood. Significant enrichment of the disease-linked clones was reported in matched synovial fluid samples from ankylosing spondylitis patients. Some motif variants had previously been reported in the synovial fluid and blood of reactive arthritis patients, which suggests shared mechanisms of disease initiation. Blood from ankylosing spondylitis patients appeared to be characterized by a TCR beta motif made up of fewer than ten highly homologous amino acid variants.

TCRdb records Illumina HiSeq 2500 as the sequencer. Quantitative 5'-RACE with molecular barcodes was used to prepare TCR beta libraries. In the source study's methods: A new computational method based on a probabilistic model of VDJ rearrangement was used to identify disease-linked TCR variants. The public reads were run again by TCRdb, first through fastp at Q25 and then through MiXCR, and only productive beta chains were kept. Each entry merges the rows of one CDR3 protein and shows their most common DNA and genes. The V and J calls were determined by TCRdb, not by the authors. The sample data list approximately 140,000 distinct CDR3 sequences, and about a tenth of these were observed just once. The ten largest clones capture about 3.6% of the sample.

The rearranged segments are TRBV5-1 and TRBJ1-2; the D gene is unclear. Sequencing was done on a sample of blood, either unsorted or a sorted T cell fraction (not recorded which). The source is a male donor with ankylosing spondylitis or in good health (not recorded which). The nucleotide sequence reads as follows: TGCGCCAGCAGCTTGGGCTATGGCTACACCTTC. Its coded protein is CASSLGYGYTF.